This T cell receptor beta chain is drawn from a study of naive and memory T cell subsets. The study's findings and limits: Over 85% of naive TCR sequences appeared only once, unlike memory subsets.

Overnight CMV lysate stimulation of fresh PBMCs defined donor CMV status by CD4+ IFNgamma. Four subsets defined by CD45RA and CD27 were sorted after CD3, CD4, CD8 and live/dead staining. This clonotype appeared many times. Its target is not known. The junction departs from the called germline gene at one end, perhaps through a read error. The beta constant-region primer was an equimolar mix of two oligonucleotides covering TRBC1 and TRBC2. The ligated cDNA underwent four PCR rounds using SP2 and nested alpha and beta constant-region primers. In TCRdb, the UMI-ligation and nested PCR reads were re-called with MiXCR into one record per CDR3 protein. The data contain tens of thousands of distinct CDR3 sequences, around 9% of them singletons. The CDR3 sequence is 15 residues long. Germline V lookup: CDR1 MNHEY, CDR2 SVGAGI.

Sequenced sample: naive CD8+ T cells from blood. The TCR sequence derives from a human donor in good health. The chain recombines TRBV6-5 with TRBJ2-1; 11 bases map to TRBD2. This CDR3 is CASSLAGGTYNEQFF. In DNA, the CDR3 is TGTGCCAGCAGTTTAGCGGGAGGGACCTATAATGAGCAGTTCTTC.